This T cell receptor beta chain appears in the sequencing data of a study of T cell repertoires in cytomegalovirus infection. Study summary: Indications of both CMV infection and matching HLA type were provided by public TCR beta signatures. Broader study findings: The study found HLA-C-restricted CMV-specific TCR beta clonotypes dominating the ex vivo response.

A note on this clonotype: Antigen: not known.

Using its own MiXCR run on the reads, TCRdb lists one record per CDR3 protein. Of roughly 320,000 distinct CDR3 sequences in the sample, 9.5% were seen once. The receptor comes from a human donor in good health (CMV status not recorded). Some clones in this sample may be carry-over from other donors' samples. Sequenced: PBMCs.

The CDR3 is CSVEGGLALSPNEQFF. CDR3 sequence (DNA): TGCAGCGTTGAAGGGGGACTAGCGCTTTCCCCCAATGAGCAGTTCTTC. V and J are TRBV29-1 and TRBJ2-1, with 10 bases aligning to TRBD2. J lost 6 bases, V lost 1 base, and 9 bases had no gene match. From germline, CDR1 is SQVTM and CDR2 ANQGSEA. The CDR3 is 16 amino acids.